This T cell receptor beta chain was retrieved from a study of Graves' ophthalmopathy and Graves' hyperthyroidism. Study-level findings and limits: The authors also found most expanded thyroid clonotypes above 0.001 frequency in blood.

Germline V gene sequence: CDR1 SQVTM, CDR2 ANQGSEA. V lost 6 bases to trimming and J lost 4 bases; unmatched junction nucleotides: 9. This CDR3 comprises 13 residues. As diagnostic evidence, clinical symptoms, serum thyroxine, TRAb, thyroid ultrasound and orbital computed tomography were relied upon. This clonotype was recorded many times. Its antigen remains unidentified. Using RNA transcripts, the TCR beta CDR3 regions were amplified. HTBI primers served in a first-round RT-PCR, which a second-round multiplex PCR followed. TCRdb ran MiXCR on the multiplex PCR reads and lists one entry per CDR3 protein. The sample lists 300,000 to 400,000 distinct CDR3 sequences, roughly a sixth occurring once.

The origin of this receptor is an adult man with Graves' ophthalmopathy. Sequenced input: peripheral blood. V usage is TRBV29-1 and J usage is TRBJ2-7; 7 nucleotides match TRBD1. As DNA, the CDR3 is TGCAGCGTCGCGCGGCAGGGGGTGTACGAGCAGTACTTC. Translation: CSVARQGVYEQYF.